Presented here are 20 T cell receptor beta chains from one specimen sequenced in a study of shared clonotypes between healthy human individuals. Using immunoSEQ multiplex PCR, the repertoire was profiled, and TCRdb retains in-frame clones only, with some absent. The table records approximately 440,000 clones, about 74% of them present only once. The sequenced sample was PBMCs. These receptors were obtained from a woman in her 40s in good health. Some clones in this sample may be carry-over from other donors' samples.

As concerns this clone: This may be a read error, as it is one base from a much larger clone. The sample carries other DNA sequences with the same CDR3. The chain joins TRBV5-1 to TRBJ2-3; maybe TRBD1 (6 bases). CDR3 length: 14 residues. Germline lookup yields CDR1 SGHRS and CDR2 YFSETQ. CDR3 in DNA: TGCGCCACCGCAGTGACGGACTCAGGGGATACGCAGTATTTC. Protein: CATAVTDSGDTQYF.

This clone was recorded a few times. The chain has TRBV7-8 and TRBJ2-6, with no clear D. Per germline, CDR1 SGHVS and CDR2 FQNEAQ. V was pared by 3 bases and J by 3 bases, with 12 bases between. The CDR3 runs 16 residues. Here the CDR3 DNA reads TGTGCCAGCAGCTTCGTACGTCTTGGTGGGGCCAACGTCCTGACTTTC. Protein: CASSFVRLGGANVLTF.

The chain links TRBV11-3 to TRBJ2-4; D not resolved. CDR3 length: 13 residues. Germline loops: CDR1 SGHNT, CDR2 YENEEA. V lost 4 bases to trimming and J lost 5 bases, with 9 bases between them. DNA for the CDR3: TGTGCCAGCAGCTACGGCAGAGAAAACATTCAGTACTTC. Translating it yields CASSYGRENIQYF.

On this clone: Given a far larger clone just one base away, this is likely a sequencing read error. Other DNA sequences from this sample encode an identical CDR3 as well. The chain is built from TRBV27 and TRBJ1-1, with 8 bases lining up with TRBD1. Germline CDR1 reads MNHEY; CDR2 reads SMNVEV (reference sequence). The CDR3 totals 14 residues. The CDR3 spells CASSPPRGLTEAFF. CDR3 coding DNA: TGTGCCAGCAGTCCCCCCAGGGGGCTCACTGAGGCTTTCTTT.

The chain joins TRBV30 to TRBJ1-1; a possible D gene is TRBD1 (5 bases). This CDR3 comprises 13 residues. Trimming took 2 bases from V and 11 from J, leaving 18 bases between them. CDR1 and CDR2 from the germline V gene are GTSNPN and SVGIG (reference sequence). CDR3 sequence (DNA): TGTGCCTGGAGTCCTCTAGTCGGGGGAATGGCTTTCTTT. Its translation is CAWSPLVGGMAFF.

This chain connects TRBV11-2 to TRBJ1-1; 10 bases match TRBD1. Germline-derived CDR1 and CDR2 are SGHAT and FQNNGV. With 5 bases clipped from V and 5 bases from J, the junction kept 5 bases outside the gene matches. The CDR3 extends over 14 amino acids. CDR3 region: CASSAGQGFTEAFF. Here the CDR3 DNA reads TGTGCCAGCAGCGCGGGACAGGGGTTTACTGAAGCTTTCTTT.

J is TRBJ2-2 and V is TRBV4-3; 7 positions agree with TRBD2. The germline V gene encodes CDR1 LGHNA and CDR2 YSLEER. V shed 0 bases and J 4 bases; nucleotides not matched to a gene: 8. The CDR3 is made up of 17 amino acids. The CDR3 DNA reads as TGCGCCAGCAGCCAAGAGAGGACTAGTGTGTTCACCGGGGAGCTGTTTTTT. It translates to CASSQERTSVFTGELFF.

The rearrangement joins TRBV5-1 to TRBJ2-1; 9 bases align to TRBD2. This CDR3 contains 14 residues. CDR1 and CDR2 from the germline V gene are SGHRS and YFSETQ. Germline trimming cut 7 bases from V and 8 bases from J; bases unmatched to any gene: 10. CDR3: CASLPAGGRDEQFF. The CDR3 coding sequence is TGCGCCAGCCTGCCCGCGGGAGGGCGGGATGAGCAGTTCTTC.

The chain has TRBV10-2 and TRBJ2-3; D call uncertain. The CDR3 totals 12 residues. Trimming shortened V by 7 bases and J by 5 bases, and 10 bases separated the two germline ends. CDR1 and CDR2 (germline): WSHSY, SAAADI. The CDR3 loop reads CASKESKDTQYF. In DNA form, the CDR3 reads TGCGCCAGCAAAGAGTCGAAAGATACGCAGTATTTT.

This clone was observed at least ten times. This specimen includes other DNA sequences encoding the same CDR3. V gene TRBV7-9 combines with J gene TRBJ2-1, with D perhaps matching TRBD2 (6 bases). CDR1 and CDR2 from the germline V gene are SEHNR and FQNEAQ (reference sequence). V gave up 3 bases and J gave up 6 bases, with 12 bases separating them. This CDR3 is 14 amino acids long. The CDR3 loop reads CASSFLGLPNEQFF. The CDR3 DNA is TGTGCCAGCAGCTTCTTGGGACTGCCCAATGAGCAGTTCTTC. The entire variable domain, with the rest obtained from reference TRBV7-9 and TRBJ2-1, is as follows: DTGVSQNPRHKITKRGQNVTFRCDPISEHNRLYWYRQTLGQGPEFLTYFQNEAQLEKSRLLSDRFSAERPKGSFSTLEIQRTEQGDSAMYLCASSFLGLPNEQFFGPGTRLTVL.

This chain links TRBV29-1 with TRBJ2-1; TRBD1 agrees at 8 bases. V dropped 3 bases and J dropped 5; count of bases not matched to a gene: 6. The CDR3 has 14 amino acids. CDR1 is SQVTM and CDR2 is ANQGSEA in the germline V gene. CDR3 coding DNA: TGCAGCGTTGAGAAGGGACAGGAGGACAATGAGCAGTTCTTC. It codes for CSVEKGQEDNEQFF.

About this clone itself: It may be a read error: a sequence one base away is much more abundant. Likely a read error: the CDR3 ends without its conserved phenylalanine or tryptophan. The V call is TRBV25-1, the J call TRBJ2-2, with no clear D. V was pared by 1 base and J by 1 base, with 13 bases between. CDR3 length: 17 amino acids. Germline lookup yields CDR1 MGHDK and CDR2 SYGVNS. The chain's CDR3 is CASSESVRRGNTGELFL. In nucleotides, the CDR3 is TGTGCCAGCAGTGAATCGGTCAGGAGAGGGAACACCGGGGAGCTGTTTCTT.

This clone was found a few times. The J gene is TRBJ2-3, the V gene TRBV29-1; tentative D call: TRBD2 (6 bases). Germline CDR1 reads SQVTM; CDR2 reads ANQGSEA. There are 14 residues in the CDR3. V shed 4 bases and J shed 6 bases, with 17 bases lying between them. The CDR3 region is CSVVPGVLGDTQYF. CDR3 in DNA: TGCAGCGTTGTTCCGGGAGTCCTGGGGGATACGCAGTATTTT.

The chain joins TRBV19 to TRBJ2-6; D is possibly TRBD1 or TRBD2 (5 bases each). With 8 bases removed from V and 1 base from J, the gap between germline ends came to 15 bases. Germline V gene data show CDR1 as LNHDA and CDR2 as SQIVND (reference sequence). CDR3 length equals 16 residues. The CDR3 spells CASLPEGSSGANVLTF. The CDR3 nucleotides read TGTGCCAGTCTCCCCGAGGGGAGTTCTGGGGCCAACGTCCTGACTTTC.

Comment on this clone: This may be a read error, as it is one base from a much larger clone. This sample also contains other DNA sequences that code for the same CDR3. The CDR3, as DNA: TGTGCCAGCAGCTTGGGGACTAGCGGGAGGGCGGATACGCAGTACTTT. Protein product: CASSLGTSGRADTQYF. The chain employs TRBV5-4 and TRBJ2-3, with 15 bases aligning to TRBD2. CDR1 and CDR2 from the germline V gene are SGHNT and YYREEE (reference sequence). The CDR3 is made up of 16 amino acids.

The gene calls are TRBV7-9 and TRBJ1-1; D not certain. The V gene lost 3 bases and the J gene lost 5 bases, with 25 bases spanning the gap. The CDR3 loop spans 18 amino acids. In germline, CDR1 is SEHNR, CDR2 FQNEAQ (reference sequence). CDR3 sequence: CASSFGALGAVPRTEAFF. As DNA, the CDR3 is TGTGCCAGCAGCTTTGGCGCTCTGGGTGCAGTGCCGAGGACTGAAGCTTTCTTT.

In this sample, this clone turned up once. This sequence joins TRBV9 and TRBJ1-3; D remains unclear. The ends were cut back, 0 bases at V and 1 base at J, with 14 bases in the middle. CDR3 size: 17 residues. Germline-derived CDR1 and CDR2 are SGDLS and YYNGEE. CDR3 nucleotides: TGTGCCAGCAGCGTAGGACCCTCTTCCGTTTCTGGAAACACCATATATTTT. Translation: CASSVGPSSVSGNTIYF. The whole variable domain, remainder taken from reference TRBV9 and TRBJ1-3, is DSGVTQTPKHLITATGQRVTLRCSPRSGDLSVYWYQQSLDQGLQFLIQYYNGEERAKGNILERFSAQQFPDLHSELNLSSLELGDSALYFCASSVGPSSVSGNTIYFGEGSWLTVV.

This chain joins TRBV5-1 and TRBJ2-1, with 15 bases lining up with TRBD2. CDR3 length equals 16 residues. J was trimmed by 7 bases and V by 4 bases; bases with no gene match: 6. Germline CDR1 and CDR2: SGHRS and YFSETQ. As DNA, the CDR3 is TGCGCCAGCAGCACAGGGACTAGCGGGAGGATGAATGAGCAGTTCTTC. Translated, it gives CASSTGTSGRMNEQFF.

At least ten counts were recorded for this clone. The chain combines TRBV7-2 with TRBJ2-3; D unclear. CDR3 length: 13 amino acids. Germline CDR1 SGHTA, CDR2 FQGNSA. V dropped 1 base and J dropped 3 bases, with 5 bases sitting between them. This chain's CDR3 is CASSLVQTDTQYF. CDR3 nucleotide sequence: TGTGCCAGCAGCTTAGTCCAGACAGATACGCAGTATTTT.

In its sample, this clone was seen a few times. The genes are TRBV2 and TRBJ2-7; TRBD1 matches 8 bases. CDR3 length: 14 residues. Germline V gene data show CDR1 as SNHLY and CDR2 as FYNNEI. J gave up 0 bases and V 11 bases, and 9 bases lay outside the gene matches. DNA for the CDR3: TGTGCCTGTAAGACAGGGGCGAGCTCCTACGAGCAGTACTTC. Translation: CACKTGASSYEQYF.